This passage covers 10 T cell receptor beta chains from one sample sequenced in a study of blood T cell repertoires in COVID-19. Profiling relied on immunoSEQ multiplex PCR, and the TCRdb table lists in-frame clones only, not all of them. The repertoire holds some 120,000 clones, with roughly 84% as singletons. Sequencing input: peripheral blood. These receptors were collected from a woman in her thirties who had recovered from COVID-19.

This clone has more than one count but fewer than ten. The V and J genes are TRBV6-5 and TRBJ2-3, with 7 positions matching TRBD2. V lost 2 bases and J lost 5; bases outside the gene matches: 4. The CDR3 is made up of 14 amino acids. The germline gives CDR1 MNHEY, CDR2 SVGAGI. The CDR3 loop reads CASSYGTTLDTQYF. DNA for the CDR3: TGTGCCAGCAGTTACGGGACTACCTTAGATACGCAGTATTTT.

The V gene is TRBV2, the J gene TRBJ1-4; 7 positions agree with TRBD1. Germline CDR1 reads SNHLY; CDR2 reads FYNNEI. V dropped 7 bases and J dropped 6; count of bases not matched to a gene: 8. This CDR3 comprises 14 residues. The CDR3 sequence is CASTEAGGYEKLFF. The CDR3 nucleotides read TGTGCCAGCACAGAAGCAGGGGGATATGAAAAACTGTTTTTT.

V usage is TRBV14 and J usage is TRBJ2-5, with 8 bases identical to TRBD2. Germline CDR1 and CDR2: SGHDN and FVKESK. The CDR3 extends over 14 amino acids. J was trimmed by 5 bases and V by 2 bases; bases with no gene match: 4. The CDR3 DNA reads TGTGCCAGCAGCCAACGGGGGGGCCCGGAGACCCAGTACTTC. Amino acids: CASSQRGGPETQYF.

The V gene is TRBV19, the J gene TRBJ1-2; TRBD1 matches at 8 bases. Germline CDR1 LNHDA, CDR2 SQIVND (reference sequence). The CDR3 spans 17 residues. Trimming removed 5 bases from V and 6 bases from J; junction bases left unmatched: 17. In DNA form, the CDR3 reads TGTGCCAGTAGTCATAACGGGCAGGGGGCCTTTAGTAATGGCTACACCTTC. Its translation: CASSHNGQGAFSNGYTF.

This rearrangement joins TRBV11-2 to TRBJ2-7, with 8 nucleotides matching TRBD2. Germline V CDR1 and CDR2: SGHAT, FQNNGV. The ends lost 3 bases at V and 3 bases at J; junction bases unmatched: 4. This CDR3 has 14 amino acids. The CDR3 nucleotides read TGTGCCAGCAGCTTCGGGAGGGGAGACTACGAGCAGTACTTC. As protein: CASSFGRGDYEQYF.

This sequence joins TRBV9 and TRBJ2-3; 11 nucleotides match TRBD2. Germline CDR1 reads SGDLS; CDR2 reads YYNGEE. V lost 2 bases, J lost 4 bases, and 6 bases stayed unmatched. The CDR3 extends over 16 amino acids. This chain's CDR3 is CASSVIAGGRSDTQYF. In nucleotides, the CDR3 is TGTGCCAGCAGCGTGATAGCGGGAGGGCGCTCAGATACGCAGTATTTT.

The chain is built from TRBV2 and TRBJ1-1; 7 nucleotides align to TRBD1. Germline lookup yields CDR1 SNHLY and CDR2 FYNNEI. V shed 3 bases and J 3 bases; nucleotides not matched to a gene: 7. This CDR3 contains 15 residues. CDR3 bases: TGTGCCAGCAGTGAGGGACAGCCCCAGGACACTGAAGCTTTCTTT. Its translation is CASSEGQPQDTEAFF.

The chain has TRBV2 and TRBJ1-5; 10 nucleotides agree with TRBD1. Germline V lookup: CDR1 SNHLY, CDR2 FYNNEI. Losses at the gene ends were 7 bases for V and 4 bases for J; bases not matched to a gene: 4. The length of the CDR3 is 14 residues. The CDR3 loop is CASTSDRGNQPQHF. Written as DNA, the CDR3 is TGTGCCAGCACCTCGGACAGGGGGAATCAGCCCCAGCATTTT.

The gene calls are TRBV5-1 and TRBJ1-6; perhaps TRBD1 as D (6 bases). This CDR3 contains 16 residues. V was pared by 2 bases and J by 7 bases, with 16 bases between. Germline V gives CDR1 SGHRS, CDR2 YFSETQ. Here the CDR3 reads CASSFTGGGGNSPLHF. The CDR3 DNA reads TGCGCCAGCAGCTTCACGGGGGGCGGAGGAAATTCACCCCTCCACTTT.

The genes are TRBV5-8 and TRBJ1-2; the D is unclear. The germline CDR1 and CDR2 sequences are SGHTS and YDEGEE. The V end lost 0 bases, the J end lost 7 bases, and 10 bases lay between the germline ends. The CDR3 has 13 residues. The CDR3, as DNA: TGTGCCAGCAGCTTGGCCCGAGGAGGTGGCTACACCTTC. Translated, it gives CASSLARGGGYTF.